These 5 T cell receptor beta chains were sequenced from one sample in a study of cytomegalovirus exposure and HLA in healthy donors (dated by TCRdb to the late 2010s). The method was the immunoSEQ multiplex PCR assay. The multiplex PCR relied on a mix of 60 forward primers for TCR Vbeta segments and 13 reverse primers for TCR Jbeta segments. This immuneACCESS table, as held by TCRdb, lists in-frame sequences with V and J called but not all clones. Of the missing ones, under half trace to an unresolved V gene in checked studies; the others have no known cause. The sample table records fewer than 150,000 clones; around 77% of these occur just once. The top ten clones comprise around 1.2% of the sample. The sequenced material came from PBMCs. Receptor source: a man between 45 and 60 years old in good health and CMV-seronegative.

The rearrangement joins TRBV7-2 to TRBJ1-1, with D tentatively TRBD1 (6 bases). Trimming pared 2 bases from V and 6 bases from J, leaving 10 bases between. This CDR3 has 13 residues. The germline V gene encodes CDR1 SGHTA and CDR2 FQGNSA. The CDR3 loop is CASSLYRTAEAFF. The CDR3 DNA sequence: TGTGCCAGCAGCTTATACCGGACAGCTGAAGCTTTCTTT.

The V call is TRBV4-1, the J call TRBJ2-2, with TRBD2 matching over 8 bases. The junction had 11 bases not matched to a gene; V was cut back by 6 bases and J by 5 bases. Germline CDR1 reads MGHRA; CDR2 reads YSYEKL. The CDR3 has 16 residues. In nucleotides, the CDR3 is TGCGCCAGCAGACCTAGTGGAGCGGGAGCTACCGGGGAGCTGTTTTTT. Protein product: CASRPSGAGATGELFF.

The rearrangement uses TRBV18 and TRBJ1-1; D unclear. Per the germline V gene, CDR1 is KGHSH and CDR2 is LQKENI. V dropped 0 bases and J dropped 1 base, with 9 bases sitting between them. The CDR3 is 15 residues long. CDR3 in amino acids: CASSPPYERNTEAFF. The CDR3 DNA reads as TGTGCCAGCTCACCACCGTACGAGCGGAACACTGAAGCTTTCTTT.

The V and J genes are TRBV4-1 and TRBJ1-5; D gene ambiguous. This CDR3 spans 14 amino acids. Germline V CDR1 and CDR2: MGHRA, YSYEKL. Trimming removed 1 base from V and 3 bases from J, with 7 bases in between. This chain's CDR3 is CASSQVQTNQPQHF. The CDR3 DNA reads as TGCGCCAGCAGCCAAGTACAGACCAATCAGCCCCAGCATTTT.

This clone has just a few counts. The CDR3 DNA is TGTGCCATCAGGAGACAGGAGAATCAGCCCCAGCATTTT. It yields the protein CAIRRQENQPQHF. J is TRBJ1-5 and V is TRBV10-3, with a tentative D call TRBD1 (6 bases). The germline CDR1 and CDR2 sequences are ENHRY and SYGVKD. Trimming cost V 6 bases and J 4 bases, with 10 bases left between them. The CDR3 loop spans 13 amino acids.